This T cell receptor beta chain was recovered during a study of blood T cell repertoires in COVID-19. Across the study: Samples taken during acute and convalescent COVID-19 were collected in the United States, Italy and Spain. From T cells, B-cell-depleted T cells, or PBMCs came the material, which was cDNA or gDNA.

The CDR3 contains 15 residues. CDR1 is MNHEY and CDR2 is SVGAGI in the germline V gene. Between the trimmed V and J ends, which lost 0 bases and 10 bases, there was a span of 13 bases. Original analysis: Amplifying reference gene primers gave estimates of nucleated cell counts. Libraries were prepared by immunoSEQ multiplex PCR; TCRdb keeps only in-frame clonotypes and omits some of them. V and J calls plus clone size are reproduced from that table; the DNA served to infer D and trimming. The data contain approximately 26,000 clones, less than 85% of them singletons. The sequence was collected from an elderly man with active or convalescent COVID-19. The chain couples TRBV6-5 to TRBJ1-6; D perhaps matches TRBD1 (5 bases). The sample was peripheral blood. Written as DNA, the CDR3 is TGTGCCAGCAGTTACTCCCCCAGGGCGGCCTCACCCCTCCACTTT. Protein product: CASSYSPRAASPLHF.